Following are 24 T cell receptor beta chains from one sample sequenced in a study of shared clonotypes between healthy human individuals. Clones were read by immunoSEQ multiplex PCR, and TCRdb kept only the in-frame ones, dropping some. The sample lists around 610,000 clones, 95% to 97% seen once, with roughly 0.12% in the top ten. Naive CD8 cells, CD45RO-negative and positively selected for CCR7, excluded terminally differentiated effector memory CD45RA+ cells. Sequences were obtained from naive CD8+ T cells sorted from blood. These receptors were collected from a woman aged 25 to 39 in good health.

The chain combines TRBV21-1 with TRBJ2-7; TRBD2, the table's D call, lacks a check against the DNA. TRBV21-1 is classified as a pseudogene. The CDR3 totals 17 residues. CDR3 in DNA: TGTGCCAGCAGCAAAGCGTGTGGGGCTAGCGGGCCCAACGAGCAGTACTTC. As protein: CASSKACGASGPNEQYF.

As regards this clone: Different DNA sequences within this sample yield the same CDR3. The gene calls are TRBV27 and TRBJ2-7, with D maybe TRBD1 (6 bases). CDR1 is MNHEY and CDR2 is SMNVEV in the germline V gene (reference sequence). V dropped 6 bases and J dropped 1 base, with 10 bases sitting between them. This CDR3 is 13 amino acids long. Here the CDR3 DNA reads TGTGCCAGCAGCTTGGACAGTTCCTACGAGCAGTACTTC. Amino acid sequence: CASSLDSSYEQYF.

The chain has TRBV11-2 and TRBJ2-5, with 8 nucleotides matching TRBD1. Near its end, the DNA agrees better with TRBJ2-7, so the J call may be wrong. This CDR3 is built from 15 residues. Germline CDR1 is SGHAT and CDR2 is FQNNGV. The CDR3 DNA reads TGTGCCAGCAGCATCAGCCGGACAGGGTTGGACGAGCAGTACTTC. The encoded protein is CASSISRTGLDEQYF.

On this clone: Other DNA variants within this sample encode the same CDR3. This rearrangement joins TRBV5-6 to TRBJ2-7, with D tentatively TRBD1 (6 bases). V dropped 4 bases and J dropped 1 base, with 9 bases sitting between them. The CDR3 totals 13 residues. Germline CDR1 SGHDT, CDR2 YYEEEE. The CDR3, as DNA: TGTGCCAGCAGCAGTACAGGGTCCTACGAGCAGTACTTC. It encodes CASSSTGSYEQYF. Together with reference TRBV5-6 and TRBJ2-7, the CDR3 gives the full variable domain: DAGVTQSPTHLIKTRGQQVTLRCSPKSGHDTVSWYQQALGQGPQFIFQYYEEEERQRGNFPDRFSGHQFPNYSSELNVNALLLGDSALYLCASSSTGSYEQYFGPGTRLTVT.

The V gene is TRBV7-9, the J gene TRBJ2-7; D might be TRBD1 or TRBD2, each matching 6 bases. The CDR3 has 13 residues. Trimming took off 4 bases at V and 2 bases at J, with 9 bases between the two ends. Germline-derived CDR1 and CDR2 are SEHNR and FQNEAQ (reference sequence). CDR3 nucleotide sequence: TGTGCCAGCAGCTGGGGGGACACCTACGAGCAGTACTTC. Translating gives CASSWGDTYEQYF.

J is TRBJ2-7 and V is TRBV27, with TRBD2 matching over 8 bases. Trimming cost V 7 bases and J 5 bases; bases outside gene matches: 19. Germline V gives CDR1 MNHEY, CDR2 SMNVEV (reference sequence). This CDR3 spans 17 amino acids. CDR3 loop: CASTPTPGTSSFDEQYF. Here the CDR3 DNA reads TGTGCCAGCACCCCCACCCCCGGGACTAGTTCTTTCGACGAGCAGTACTTC.

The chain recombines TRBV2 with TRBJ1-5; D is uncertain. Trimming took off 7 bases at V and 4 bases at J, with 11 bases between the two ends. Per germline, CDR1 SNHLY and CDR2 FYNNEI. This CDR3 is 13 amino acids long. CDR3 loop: CASNYGPNQPQHF. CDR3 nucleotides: TGTGCCAGCAACTATGGACCTAATCAGCCCCAGCATTTT.

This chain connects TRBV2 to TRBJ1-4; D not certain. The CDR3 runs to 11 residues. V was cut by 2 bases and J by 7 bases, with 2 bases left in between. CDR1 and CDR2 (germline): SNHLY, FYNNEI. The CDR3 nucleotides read TGTGCCAGCAGTGAATCTGAAAAACTGTTTTTT. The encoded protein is CASSESEKLFF.

The CDR3 spells CASSVGQGYNYGYTF. The CDR3 DNA is TGTGCCAGCAGCGTAGGACAGGGCTATAACTATGGCTACACCTTC. The chain couples TRBV9 to TRBJ1-2, with 7 bases identical to TRBD1. Germline V gene lookup returns CDR1 SGDLS and CDR2 YYNGEE. V was clipped by 0 bases and J by 1 base; unmatched bases: 3. The CDR3 extends over 15 amino acids. Using reference TRBV9 and TRBJ1-2 for the parts outside the CDR3, the full variable domain is DSGVTQTPKHLITATGQRVTLRCSPRSGDLSVYWYQQSLDQGLQFLIQYYNGEERAKGNILERFSAQQFPDLHSELNLSSLELGDSALYFCASSVGQGYNYGYTFGSGTRLTVV.

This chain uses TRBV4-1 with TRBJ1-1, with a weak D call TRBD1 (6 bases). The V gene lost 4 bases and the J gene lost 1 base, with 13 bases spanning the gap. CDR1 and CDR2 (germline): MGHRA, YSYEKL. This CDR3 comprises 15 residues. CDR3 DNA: TGCGCCAGCAGCCTAGAACAGGGCTGGAACACTGAAGCTTTCTTT. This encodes CASSLEQGWNTEAFF.

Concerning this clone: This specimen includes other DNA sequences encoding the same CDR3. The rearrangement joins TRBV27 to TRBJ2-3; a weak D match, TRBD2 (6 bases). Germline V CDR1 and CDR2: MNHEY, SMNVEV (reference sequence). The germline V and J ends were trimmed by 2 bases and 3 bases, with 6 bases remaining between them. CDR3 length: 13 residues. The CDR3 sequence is CASSLGGTDTQYF. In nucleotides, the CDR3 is TGTGCCAGCAGTTTAGGAGGGACAGATACGCAGTATTTT.

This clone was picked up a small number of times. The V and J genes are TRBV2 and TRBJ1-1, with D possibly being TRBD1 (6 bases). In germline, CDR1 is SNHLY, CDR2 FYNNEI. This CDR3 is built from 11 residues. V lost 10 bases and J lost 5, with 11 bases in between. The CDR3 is CANQQGTEAFF. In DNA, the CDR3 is TGTGCCAACCAACAGGGAACTGAAGCTTTCTTT.

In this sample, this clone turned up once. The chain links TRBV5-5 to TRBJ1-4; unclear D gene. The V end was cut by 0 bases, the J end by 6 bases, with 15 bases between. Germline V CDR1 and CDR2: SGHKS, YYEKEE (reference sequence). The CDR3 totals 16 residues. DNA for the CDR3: TGTGCCAGCAGCTTGGCCTGGGAGACCTCTTATGAAAAACTGTTTTTT. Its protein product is CASSLAWETSYEKLFF.

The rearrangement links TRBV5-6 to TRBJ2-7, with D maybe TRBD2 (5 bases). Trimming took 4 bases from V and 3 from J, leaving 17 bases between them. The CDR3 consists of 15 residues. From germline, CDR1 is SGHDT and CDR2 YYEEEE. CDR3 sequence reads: CASSGASGRRYEQYF. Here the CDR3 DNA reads TGTGCCAGCAGCGGAGCCAGCGGAAGGCGCTACGAGCAGTACTTC.

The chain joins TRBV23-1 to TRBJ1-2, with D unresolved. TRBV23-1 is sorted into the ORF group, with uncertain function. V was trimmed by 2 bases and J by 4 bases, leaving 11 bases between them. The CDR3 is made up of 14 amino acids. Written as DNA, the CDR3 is TGCGCCAGCAGTCAAAGGGTCCGGGGCTATGGCTACACCTTC. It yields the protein CASSQRVRGYGYTF.

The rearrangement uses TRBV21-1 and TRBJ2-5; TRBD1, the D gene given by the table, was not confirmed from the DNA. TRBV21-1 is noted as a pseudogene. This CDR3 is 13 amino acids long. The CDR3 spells CASSKGQQETQYF. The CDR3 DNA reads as TGTGCCAGCAGCAAAGGGCAGCAAGAGACCCAGTACTTC.

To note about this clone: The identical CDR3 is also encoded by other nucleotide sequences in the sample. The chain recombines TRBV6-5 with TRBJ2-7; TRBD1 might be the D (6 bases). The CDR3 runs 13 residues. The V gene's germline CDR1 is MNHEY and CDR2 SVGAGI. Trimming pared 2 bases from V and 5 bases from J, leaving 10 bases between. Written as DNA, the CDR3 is TGTGCCAGCAGTTACGGCTCAGGGGACGAGCAGTACTTC. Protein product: CASSYGSGDEQYF.

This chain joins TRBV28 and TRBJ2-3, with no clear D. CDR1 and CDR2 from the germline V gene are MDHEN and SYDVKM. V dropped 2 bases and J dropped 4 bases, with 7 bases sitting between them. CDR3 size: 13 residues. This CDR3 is CASSLTPADTQYF. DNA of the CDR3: TGTGCCAGCAGTTTAACCCCCGCAGATACGCAGTATTTT.

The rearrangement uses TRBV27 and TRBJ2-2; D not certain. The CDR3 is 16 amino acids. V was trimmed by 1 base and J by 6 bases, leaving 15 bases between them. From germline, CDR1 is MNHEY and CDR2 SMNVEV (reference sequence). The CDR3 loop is CASSLFQSVRSGELFF. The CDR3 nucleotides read TGTGCCAGCAGTTTATTTCAATCCGTAAGGTCCGGGGAGCTGTTTTTT.

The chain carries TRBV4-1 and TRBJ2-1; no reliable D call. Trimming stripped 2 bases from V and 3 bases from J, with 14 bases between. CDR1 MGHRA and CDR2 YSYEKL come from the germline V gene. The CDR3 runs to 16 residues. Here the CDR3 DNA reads TGCGCCAGCAGCCAAATAACTCCCACCTACTACAATGAGCAGTTCTTC. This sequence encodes CASSQITPTYYNEQFF.

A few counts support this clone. CDR3 residues: CASSLGIAGYNEQFF. The CDR3 region has the DNA TGTGCCAGCAGCTTAGGAATAGCGGGGTACAATGAGCAGTTCTTC. This chain uses TRBV11-3 with TRBJ2-1, with 8 bases identical to TRBD2. The CDR3 is 15 amino acids. The V gene end was trimmed by 1 base and the J gene end by 4 bases; junction bases not matched to a gene: 3. Germline V gene lookup returns CDR1 SGHNT and CDR2 YENEEA.

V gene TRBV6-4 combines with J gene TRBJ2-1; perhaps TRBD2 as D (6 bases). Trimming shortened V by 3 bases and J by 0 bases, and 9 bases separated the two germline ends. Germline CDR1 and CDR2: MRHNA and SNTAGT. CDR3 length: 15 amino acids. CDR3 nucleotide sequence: TGTGCCAGCAGTGAAGGTAGCGGCTCCTACAATGAGCAGTTCTTC. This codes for CASSEGSGSYNEQFF.

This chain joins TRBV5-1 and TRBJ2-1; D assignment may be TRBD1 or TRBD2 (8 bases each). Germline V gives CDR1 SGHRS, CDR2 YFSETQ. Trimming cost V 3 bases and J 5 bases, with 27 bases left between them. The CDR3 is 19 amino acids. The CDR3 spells CASSSWTGHVTSGHNEQFF. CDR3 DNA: TGCGCCAGCAGCTCGTGGACAGGGCATGTAACTAGCGGTCACAATGAGCAGTTCTTC.

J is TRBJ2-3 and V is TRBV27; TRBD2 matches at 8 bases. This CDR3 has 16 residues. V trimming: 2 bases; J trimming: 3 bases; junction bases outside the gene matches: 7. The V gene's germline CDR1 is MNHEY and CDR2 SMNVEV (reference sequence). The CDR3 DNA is TGTGCCAGCAGTTTAAATAGCGGGAATACTACAGATACGCAGTATTTT. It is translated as CASSLNSGNTTDTQYF.